Below are 7 T cell receptor beta chains sequenced from a single sample in a study of response to subunit inactivated influenza vaccine. TCRdb analysed the RT-PCR reads with MiXCR anew, one entry per CDR3 protein. The data show 600,000 to 700,000 distinct CDR3 sequences, 14% seen once. The sequences come from PBMCs from blood, collected less than 15 days before vaccination. Receptor source: a man aged 45-60 years who received an inactivated influenza vaccine.

This chain joins TRBV3-1 and TRBJ2-3; 12 bases align to TRBD2. CDR1 and CDR2 (germline): LGHDT, YNNKEL (reference sequence). After removal of 3 bases from V and 5 bases from J, the junction contained 6 bases not matched to a gene. CDR3 length equals 16 residues. The CDR3 protein is CASSQLAGGPVDTQYF. The CDR3 bases are TGTGCCAGCAGCCAGCTAGCGGGAGGGCCTGTAGATACGCAGTATTTT.

This clonotype occurred many times. V is TRBV7-2 and J is TRBJ2-7; 11 positions match TRBD2. The V and J ends lost 4 bases and 6 bases, in that order; junction bases with no gene match: 8. Germline CDR1 reads SGHTA; CDR2 reads FQGNSA. The CDR3 consists of 15 residues. The CDR3 bases are TGTGCCAGCAGCTCGGGACTAGCGGTTACCTTCGAGCAGTACTTC. It encodes CASSSGLAVTFEQYF.

The V call is TRBV10-3, the J call TRBJ2-3; D possibly matches TRBD1 or TRBD2 (6 bases each). The CDR3 is 14 residues long. Trimming took off 7 bases at V and 5 bases at J, with 16 bases between the two ends. Germline V lookup: CDR1 ENHRY, CDR2 SYGVKD. The CDR3: CAIKGGSSLDTQYF. CDR3 DNA: TGTGCCATCAAGGGGGGCAGCTCTTTAGATACGCAGTATTTT.

This chain links TRBV6-5 with TRBJ2-7; D remains ambiguous. This CDR3 spans 11 amino acids. CDR1 is MNHEY, CDR2 SVGAGI, per germline. Trimming took 2 bases from V and 7 from J, leaving 6 bases between them. The chain's CDR3 is CASSYLGEQYF. The CDR3 DNA sequence: TGTGCCAGCAGTTACCTGGGGGAGCAGTACTTC.

A few counts support this clonotype. The CDR3 DNA follows: TGTGCCAGCAGCCAGCCAGTCGGCACTGAAGCTTTCTTT. Residues: CASSQPVGTEAFF. V is TRBV28 and J is TRBJ1-1, with unresolved D. This CDR3 contains 13 residues. The germline V and J ends were trimmed by 6 bases and 4 bases, with 12 bases remaining between them. Germline V gene data show CDR1 as MDHEN and CDR2 as SYDVKM.

This clonotype was counted ten times or more. The chain recombines TRBV6-2 or TRBV6-3 with TRBJ2-3; D gene ambiguous. CDR1 and CDR2 (germline): MNHEY, SVGEGT. The CDR3 length is 13 residues. The germline V and J ends were trimmed by 4 bases and 5 bases, with 10 bases remaining between them. CDR3 coding DNA: TGTGCCAGCAGTTGGGGAATCGGAGATACGCAGTATTTT. It codes for CASSWGIGDTQYF.

This clonotype has only a few counts. The J gene is TRBJ2-2, the V gene TRBV24-1; 12 bases line up with TRBD2. The germline CDR1 and CDR2 sequences are KGHDR and SFDVKD. V dropped 3 bases and J dropped 7; count of bases not matched to a gene: 2. This CDR3 is built from 15 residues. The CDR3 loop reads CATSDTSGGIGELFF. The CDR3 DNA follows: TGTGCCACCAGTGATACTAGCGGGGGGATCGGGGAGCTGTTTTTT.